This TCR beta chain was sequenced for a study of regulatory T cells in long-lasting Graves disease. Study observations and caveats: Lower TCR diversity characterized persistent Graves' patients relative to newly diagnosed patients. TRBV28, TRBJ1-2 and TRBJ2-5 were segments that persistent disease favored.

Described time point: newly diagnosed GD, antithyroid drugs for less than 3 months. Following extraction of RNA from PBMCs, that RNA was used to make the TCR library. Diagnoses of Graves' disease were made by American Thyroid Association guidelines. V gave up 5 bases and J gave up 7 bases; unmatched junction bases: 12. The CDR3 contains 16 residues. Assembly of TCR beta libraries relied on iRepertoire HTBI primers together with Arm-PCR of CDR3 regions. TCRdb re-called the multiplex PCR reads with MiXCR, one entry per CDR3 protein. The sample shows approximately 400,000 distinct CDR3 sequences, over 9.5% of them seen only once. This clonotype occurred many times. Its target is not known. This sample also belongs to another study, concerning T cells in Graves' hyperthyroidism and ophthalmopathy. Per that paper: A model of 13 V-J features distinguished ophthalmopathy from stable hyperthyroidism.

The sequences come from peripheral blood mononuclear cells (PBMCs), collected at new diagnosis, from a patient treated with antithyroid drugs. This chain links TRBV12-3 or TRBV12-4 with TRBJ1-5; the match to TRBD1 covers 9 bases. The TCR originated in a woman younger than 35 with Graves disease. CDR3: CASSRVPGTGLQPQHF. For the CDR3, the DNA is TGTGCCAGCAGTCGGGTCCCGGGGACAGGGCTACAGCCCCAGCATTTT.